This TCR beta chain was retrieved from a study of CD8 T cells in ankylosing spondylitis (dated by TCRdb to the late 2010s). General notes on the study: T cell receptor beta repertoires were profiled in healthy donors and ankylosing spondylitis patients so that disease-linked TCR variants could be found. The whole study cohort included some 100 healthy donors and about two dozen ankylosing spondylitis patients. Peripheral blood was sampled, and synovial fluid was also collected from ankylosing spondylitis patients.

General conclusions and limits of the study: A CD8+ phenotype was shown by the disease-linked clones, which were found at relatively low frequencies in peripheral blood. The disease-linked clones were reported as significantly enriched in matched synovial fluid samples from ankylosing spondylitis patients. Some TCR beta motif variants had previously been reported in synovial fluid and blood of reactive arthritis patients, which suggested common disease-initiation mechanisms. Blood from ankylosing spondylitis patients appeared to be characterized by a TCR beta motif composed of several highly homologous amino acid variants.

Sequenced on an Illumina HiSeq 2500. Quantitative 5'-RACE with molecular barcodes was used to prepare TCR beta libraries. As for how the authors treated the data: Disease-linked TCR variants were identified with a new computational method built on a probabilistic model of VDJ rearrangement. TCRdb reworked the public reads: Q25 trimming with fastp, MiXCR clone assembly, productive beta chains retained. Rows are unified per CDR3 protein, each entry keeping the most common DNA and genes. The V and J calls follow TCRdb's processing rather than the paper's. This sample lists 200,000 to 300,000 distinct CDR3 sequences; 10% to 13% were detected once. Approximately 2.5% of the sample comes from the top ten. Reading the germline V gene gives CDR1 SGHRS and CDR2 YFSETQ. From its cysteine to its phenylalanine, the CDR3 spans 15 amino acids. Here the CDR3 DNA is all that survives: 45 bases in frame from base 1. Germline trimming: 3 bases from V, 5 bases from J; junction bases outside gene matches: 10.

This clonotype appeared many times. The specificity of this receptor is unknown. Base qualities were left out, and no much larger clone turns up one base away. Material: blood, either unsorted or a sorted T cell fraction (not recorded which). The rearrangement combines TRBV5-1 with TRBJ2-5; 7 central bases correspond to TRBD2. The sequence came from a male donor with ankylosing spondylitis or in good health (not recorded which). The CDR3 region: CASSSGGSGRETQYF. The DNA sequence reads TGCGCCAGCAGCTCCGGGGGGTCCGGGAGGGAGACCCAGTACTTC.